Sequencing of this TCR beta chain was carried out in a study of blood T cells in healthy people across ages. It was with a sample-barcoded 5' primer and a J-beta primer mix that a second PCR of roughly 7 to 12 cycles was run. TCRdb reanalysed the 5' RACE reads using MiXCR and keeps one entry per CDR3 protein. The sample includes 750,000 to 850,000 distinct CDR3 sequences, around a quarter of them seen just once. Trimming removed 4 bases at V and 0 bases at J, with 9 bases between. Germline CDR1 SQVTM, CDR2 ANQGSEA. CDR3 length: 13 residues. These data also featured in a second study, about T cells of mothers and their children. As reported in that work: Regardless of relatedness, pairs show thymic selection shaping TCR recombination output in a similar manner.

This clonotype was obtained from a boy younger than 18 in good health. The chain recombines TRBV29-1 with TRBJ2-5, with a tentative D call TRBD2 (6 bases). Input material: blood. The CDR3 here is CSVGASDQETQYF. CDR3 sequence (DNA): TGCAGCGTTGGAGCTAGCGACCAAGAGACCCAGTACTTC.